These T cell receptor beta chains were read from a single sample in a study of graft-versus-host responses after intestinal transplantation. TCRdb's table, derived via immunoSEQ multiplex PCR, lists solely in-frame clones and lacks some. The sample holds tens of thousands of clones, roughly 90% seen once. Antigen specificity for these receptors is unknown. Sequenced here: unstimulated CD8+ T cells sorted from spleen or lymph node cells, sampled before intestinal transplant. These TCRs come from a human donor who received an intestinal transplant. Each CDR3 is given with its conserved first and last residue. D genes are given only for firm matches. Size values are once, few and many counts, or a class for expanded clones, and some rows have none.

size: -; J: TRBJ2-2; D: TRBD2; V: TRBV7-9; CDR3: CASSLVTSGSGGELFF; DNA: TGTGCCAGCAGCTTAGTCACTAGCGGGAGTGGCGGGGAGCTGTTTTTT
size: -; J: TRBJ2-3; D: -; V: TRBV28; CDR3: CASSLWTTATDTQYF; DNA: TGTGCCAGCAGTTTATGGACAACCGCCACAGATACGCAGTATTTT
size: -; J: TRBJ1-2; D: -; V: TRBV30; CDR3: CAWTEGSDRYTF; DNA: TGTGCCTGGACCGAGGGATCAGATCGCTACACCTTC
size: -; J: TRBJ2-2; D: -; V: TRBV5-5; CDR3: CASSLGPYGGQNTGELFF; DNA: TGTGCCAGCAGCTTGGGTCCCTATGGGGGACAAAACACCGGGGAGCTGTTTTTT
size: once; J: TRBJ2-3; D: TRBD2; V: TRBV27; CDR3: CASSTGGADTQYF; DNA: TGTGCCAGCAGCACGGGAGGAGCAGATACGCAGTATTTT
size: -; J: TRBJ2-3; D: TRBD2; V: TRBV4-1; CDR3: CASSRTELAGSTDTQYF; DNA: TGCGCCAGCAGCCGGACAGAACTAGCGGGGTCCACAGATACGCAGTATTTT
size: few; J: TRBJ2-3; D: TRBD2; V: TRBV19; CDR3: CASSTPGLGPDTQYF; DNA: TGTGCCAGTAGTACCCCTGGACTAGGGCCAGATACGCAGTATTTT
size: -; J: TRBJ2-1; D: TRBD1; V: TRBV10-3; CDR3: CAISPGTGVLNEQFF; DNA: TGTGCCATCAGCCCCGGGACAGGGGTCCTCAATGAGCAGTTCTTC
size: -; J: TRBJ2-3; D: TRBD2; V: TRBV18; CDR3: CASSPTGGGPTDTQYF; DNA: TGTGCCAGCTCACCAACGGGCGGGGGGCCCACAGATACGCAGTATTTT
size: -; J: TRBJ2-7; D: TRBD2; V: TRBV2; CDR3: CASSDGLAGGTYEQYF; DNA: TGTGCCAGCAGTGATGGACTAGCGGGAGGCACATACGAGCAGTACTTC
size: -; J: TRBJ1-2; D: TRBD1; V: TRBV10-3; CDR3: CAISEGEGPGQGLSGYTF; DNA: TGTGCCATCAGTGAGGGAGAGGGCCCGGGACAGGGGCTGTCGGGCTACACCTTC
size: -; J: TRBJ2-7; D: -; V: TRBV11-2; CDR3: CASSLAHRDEQYF; DNA: TGTGCCAGCAGCTTAGCCCACAGGGACGAGCAGTACTTC
size: -; J: TRBJ2-7; D: TRBD2; V: TRBV5-4; CDR3: CASSLGLLAGVGEQYF; DNA: TGTGCCAGCAGCTTGGGGTTACTAGCGGGAGTCGGGGAGCAGTACTTC
size: -; J: TRBJ2-1; D: TRBD2; V: TRBV5-1; CDR3: CASSLVASGRYNEQFF; DNA: TGCGCCAGCAGCTTGGTTGCTAGCGGGAGATACAATGAGCAGTTCTTC
size: -; J: TRBJ2-7; D: -; V: TRBV4-2; CDR3: CASSQGLERGSPYEQYF; DNA: TGTGCCAGCAGCCAAGGGTTGGAGAGGGGGTCCCCCTACGAGCAGTACTTC
size: -; J: TRBJ2-5; D: -; V: TRBV4-1; CDR3: CASSQETMGETQYF; DNA: TGCGCCAGCAGCCAAGAAACGATGGGCGAGACCCAGTACTTC
size: -; J: TRBJ2-7; D: TRBD1; V: TRBV19; CDR3: CASSMGQISYEQYF; DNA: TGTGCCAGTAGTATGGGACAGATCTCCTACGAGCAGTACTTC
size: -; J: TRBJ1-2; D: -; V: TRBV7-8; CDR3: CASSIAGQLSGYTF; DNA: TGTGCCAGCAGCATCGCGGGTCAGTTGAGTGGCTACACCTTC
size: -; J: TRBJ2-3; D: TRBD2; V: TRBV6-4; CDR3: CASSEVAGGPDTQYF; DNA: TGTGCCAGCAGTGAGGTTGCGGGGGGGCCAGATACGCAGTATTTT
size: once; J: TRBJ2-7; D: TRBD2; V: TRBV5-6; CDR3: CASSLGASGHYEQYF; DNA: TGTGCCAGCAGCTTGGGAGCTAGCGGACACTACGAGCAGTACTTC
size: -; J: TRBJ2-7; D: -; V: TRBV27; CDR3: CASSLKDGTYEQYF; DNA: TGTGCCAGCAGTCTAAAGGACGGGACCTACGAGCAGTACTTC
size: -; J: TRBJ1-1; D: TRBD1; V: TRBV30; CDR3: CAWGQGNTEAFF; DNA: TGTGCCTGGGGACAGGGGAACACTGAAGCTTTCTTT
size: -; J: TRBJ1-2; D: -; V: TRBV11-2; CDR3: CASSLGGVSYTF; DNA: TGTGCCAGCAGCTTAGGGGGGGTCAGCTACACCTTC
size: -; J: TRBJ2-3; D: -; V: TRBV5-6; CDR3: CASSLTGDTQYF; DNA: TGTGCCAGCAGCTTGACCGGAGATACGCAGTATTTT
size: -; J: TRBJ1-1; D: -; V: TRBV6-5; CDR3: CASSFRQEAFF; DNA: TGTGCCAGCAGTTTCCGACAGGAAGCTTTCTTT
size: -; J: TRBJ1-2; D: TRBD1; V: TRBV4-1; CDR3: CASSQPGGGGQDYGYTF; DNA: TGCGCCAGCAGCCAACCAGGGGGTGGTGGCCAAGACTATGGCTACACCTTC
size: -; J: TRBJ2-3; D: TRBD2; V: TRBV7-3; CDR3: CASSLYTPVLAGDITDTQYF; DNA: TGTGCCAGCAGCCTTTATACCCCCGTTCTAGCGGGGGATATCACAGATACGCAGTATTTT
size: -; J: TRBJ2-3; D: -; V: TRBV27; CDR3: CASSHSSTDTQYF; DNA: TGTGCCAGCAGCCACTCCAGCACAGATACGCAGTATTTT
size: -; J: TRBJ2-5; D: -; V: TRBV9; CDR3: CASSVAPRQETQYF; DNA: TGTGCCAGCAGCGTAGCACCCAGACAAGAGACCCAGTACTTC
size: -; J: TRBJ1-6; D: TRBD1; V: TRBV5-1; CDR3: CASSSPGTGAPLHF; DNA: TGCGCCAGCAGCTCCCCAGGGACAGGGGCACCCCTCCACTTT
size: -; J: TRBJ1-1; D: -; V: TRBV5-1; CDR3: CASGQGNTEAFF; DNA: TGCGCCAGTGGCCAGGGGAACACTGAAGCTTTCTTT
size: -; J: TRBJ2-7; D: TRBD1; V: TRBV28; CDR3: CASSLGDRTFEQYF; DNA: TGTGCCAGCAGCCTAGGGGACAGGACTTTCGAGCAGTACTTC
size: -; J: TRBJ2-1; D: TRBD2; V: TRBV27; CDR3: CASSFGTSGSNEQFF; DNA: TGTGCCAGCAGTTTTGGGACTAGCGGAAGCAATGAGCAGTTCTTC
size: -; J: TRBJ2-1; D: -; V: TRBV6-6; CDR3: CASAAGNEQFF; DNA: TGTGCCAGCGCTGCCGGTAATGAGCAGTTCTTC
size: -; J: TRBJ2-7; D: -; V: TRBV21-1; CDR3: CAGRYEQYF; DNA: TGTGCCGGGAGGTACGAGCAGTACTTC
size: -; J: TRBJ2-7; D: TRBD1; V: TRBV2; CDR3: CASLGTVNYEQYF; DNA: TGTGCCAGCCTTGGGACAGTGAACTACGAGCAGTACTTC
size: -; J: TRBJ2-1; D: TRBD2; V: TRBV7-8; CDR3: CASRPTSGSSYNEQFF; DNA: TGTGCCAGCAGACCAACTAGCGGCAGCTCCTACAATGAGCAGTTCTTC
size: -; J: TRBJ2-3; D: -; V: TRBV6-6; CDR3: CASSYSQVTDTQYF; DNA: TGTGCCAGCAGTTACTCGCAGGTCACAGATACGCAGTATTTT
size: -; J: TRBJ2-7; D: -; V: TRBV27; CDR3: CASSPSGPEQYF; DNA: TGTGCCAGCAGTCCCTCGGGTCCCGAGCAGTACTTC
size: -; J: TRBJ1-2; D: TRBD1; V: TRBV7-3; CDR3: CASSPTARTGDLYGYTF; DNA: TGTGCCAGCAGCCCCACCGCCAGGACAGGAGATTTATATGGCTACACCTTC